The 15 T cell receptor beta chains below all came from one sample that was sequenced in a study of blood T cells in healthy people across ages. Primed by a sample-barcoded 5' primer and a J-beta primer mix, a second PCR proceeded for about 6 to 11 cycles. TCRdb ran MiXCR on the 5' RACE reads and lists one entry per CDR3 protein. This table holds 630,000 or so distinct CDR3 sequences, roughly 30% found once. Material for sequencing was blood. These receptors came from an elderly woman in good health.

In this sample, this clonotype turned up once. This chain links TRBV7-2 with TRBJ2-3; TRBD1 matches at 8 bases. The germline gives CDR1 SGHTA, CDR2 FQGNSA. The CDR3 is made up of 15 amino acids. The ends lost 5 bases at V and 4 bases at J; junction bases unmatched: 8. DNA for the CDR3: TGTGCCAGCAGCCGACGTACAGGGGGAGCAGATACGCAGTATTTT. Encoded protein: CASSRRTGGADTQYF.

The table lists this clonotype with a few counts. V usage is TRBV27 and J usage is TRBJ1-1; 8 nucleotides line up with TRBD1. CDR1 and CDR2 (germline): MNHEY, SMNVEV (reference sequence). The CDR3 has 17 amino acids. The trim removed 4 bases at V and 1 base at J, leaving 11 bases unmatched. This CDR3 reads CASSSTYGQGENTEAFF. The CDR3 nucleotides read TGTGCCAGCAGTTCAACATACGGACAGGGAGAGAACACTGAAGCTTTCTTT.

This chain links TRBV5-6 with TRBJ1-5; perhaps TRBD1 as D (5 bases). This CDR3 is built from 15 residues. Germline values: CDR1 SGHDT, CDR2 YYEEEE. Trimming removed 1 base at V and 2 bases at J, with 10 bases between. The CDR3 DNA follows: TGTGCCAGCAGCTTGTGGGGGGTCGGCAATCAGCCCCAGCATTTT. This codes for CASSLWGVGNQPQHF. The full variable domain, its missing parts supplied by reference TRBV5-6 and TRBJ1-5, is DAGVTQSPTHLIKTRGQQVTLRCSPKSGHDTVSWYQQALGQGPQFIFQYYEEEERQRGNFPDRFSGHQFPNYSSELNVNALLLGDSALYLCASSLWGVGNQPQHFGDGTRLSIL.

The chain carries TRBV27 and TRBJ1-1; 7 bases are shared with TRBD1. Germline CDR1 reads MNHEY; CDR2 reads SMNVEV (reference sequence). The J segment lost 5 bases and the V segment lost 4 bases, leaving 7 bases of the junction unmatched. CDR3 size: 14 residues. The CDR3 nucleotides read TGTGCCAGCAGTTCCGGACAGGCTAGGACTGAAGCTTTCTTT. This gives the protein CASSSGQARTEAFF.

This clonotype showed up just a few times. This chain connects TRBV5-6 to TRBJ2-2; TRBD1 matches 7 bases. The germline CDR1 and CDR2 sequences are SGHDT and YYEEEE. The CDR3 extends over 14 amino acids. V lost 3 bases and J lost 7; bases outside the gene matches: 6. For the CDR3, the DNA is TGTGCCAGCAGCTACGAGGGGGCCCGCGGGGAGCTGTTTTTT. It specifies CASSYEGARGELFF.

Here the CDR3 reads CASSHSRQGDGQPQHF. The CDR3 bases are TGTGCCAGCAGCCATAGTCGACAGGGTGATGGGCAGCCCCAGCATTTT. This sequence joins TRBV3-1 and TRBJ1-5; 7 bases fit TRBD1. This CDR3 contains 16 residues. Germline assignment: CDR1 LGHDT and CDR2 YNNKEL (reference sequence). J gave up 7 bases and V 3 bases, and 12 bases lay outside the gene matches.

V and J are TRBV24-1 and TRBJ1-2; TRBD1 might be the D (6 bases). Trimming removed 4 bases at V and 4 bases at J, with 9 bases between. The germline V gene has CDR1 KGHDR and CDR2 SFDVKD. CDR3 length: 13 amino acids. The CDR3 nucleotides read TGTGCCACCAGTGACAGGGACATCTATGGCTACACCTTC. Protein product: CATSDRDIYGYTF.

This rearrangement joins TRBV5-5 to TRBJ2-2, with 8 nucleotides matching TRBD1. CDR1 and CDR2 (germline): SGHKS, YYEKEE (reference sequence). This CDR3 comprises 16 residues. V lost 0 bases and J lost 5; bases outside the gene matches: 6. The CDR3 is CASSLARGRATGELFF. The CDR3 DNA follows: TGTGCCAGCAGCTTGGCCAGGGGGCGCGCGACCGGGGAGCTGTTTTTT.

This chain connects TRBV2 to TRBJ2-5, with TRBD1 matching 7 bases. Germline V gene lookup returns CDR1 SNHLY and CDR2 FYNNEI. The CDR3 has 15 amino acids. V lost 4 bases to trimming and J lost 0 bases; unmatched junction nucleotides: 5. The CDR3 bases are TGTGCCAGCAGTGTGCTGGGACAGTACCAAGAGACCCAGTACTTC. Its translation: CASSVLGQYQETQYF.

This chain joins TRBV20-1 and TRBJ2-7; perhaps TRBD2 as D (6 bases). The V end was cut by 1 base, the J end by 5 bases, with 15 bases between. Germline loops: CDR1 DFQATT, CDR2 SNEGSKA (reference sequence). CDR3 length: 14 residues. CDR3 DNA sequence: TGCAGTGCTAGAGGGGCGGGACTCCGTCACGAGCAGTACTTC. Its translation is CSARGAGLRHEQYF.

This clonotype was recorded at least ten times. J is TRBJ1-5 and V is TRBV20-1, with 7 positions matching TRBD1. CDR3 size: 14 residues. V shed 3 bases and J 0 bases; nucleotides not matched to a gene: 2. CDR1 is DFQATT, CDR2 SNEGSKA, per germline (reference sequence). The chain's CDR3 is CSASQGDSNQPQHF. CDR3 nucleotide sequence: TGCAGTGCTAGTCAGGGGGATAGCAATCAGCCCCAGCATTTT.

The V call is TRBV12-3 or TRBV12-4, the J call TRBJ2-7; TRBD1 matches 7 bases. V lost 8 bases and J lost 2; bases outside the gene matches: 9. CDR3 length: 14 residues. CDR3 residues: CASLRRQGTYEQYF. As DNA, the CDR3 is TGTGCCAGCCTCAGACGACAGGGCACCTACGAGCAGTACTTC.

With regard to this clonotype: The junction does not match germline at one end; this may be a read error. The rearrangement uses TRBV6-1 and TRBJ1-1, with D uncertain. The germline gives CDR1 MNHNS, CDR2 SASEGT. This CDR3 comprises 10 residues. CDR3 in amino acids: CANSEVGAFF. CDR3 coding DNA: TGTGCCAACAGTGAGGTAGGGGCTTTCTTT.

This clonotype was seen ten or more times. Given a much more abundant clone one base away, this may be a read error. CDR3 loop: CASGRGYEQYF. CDR3 DNA: TGTGCCAGCGGCCGGGGCTACGAGCAGTACTTC. This rearrangement joins TRBV6-2 or TRBV6-3 to TRBJ2-7; maybe TRBD2 (5 bases). The ends were cut back, 8 bases at V and 3 bases at J, with 8 bases in the middle. The CDR3 is 11 amino acids. In germline, CDR1 is MNHEY, CDR2 SVGEGT.

At least ten counts were recorded for this clonotype. The rearrangement uses TRBV13 and TRBJ1-1, with a tentative D call TRBD1 (6 bases). The V end lost 0 bases, the J end lost 8 bases, and 16 bases lay between the germline ends. Per germline, CDR1 PRHDT and CDR2 FYEKMQ (reference sequence). The CDR3 spans 15 residues. The CDR3 protein is CASSLGGIRQAEAFF. In DNA form, the CDR3 reads TGTGCCAGCAGCTTAGGCGGGATAAGACAGGCGGAAGCTTTCTTT.